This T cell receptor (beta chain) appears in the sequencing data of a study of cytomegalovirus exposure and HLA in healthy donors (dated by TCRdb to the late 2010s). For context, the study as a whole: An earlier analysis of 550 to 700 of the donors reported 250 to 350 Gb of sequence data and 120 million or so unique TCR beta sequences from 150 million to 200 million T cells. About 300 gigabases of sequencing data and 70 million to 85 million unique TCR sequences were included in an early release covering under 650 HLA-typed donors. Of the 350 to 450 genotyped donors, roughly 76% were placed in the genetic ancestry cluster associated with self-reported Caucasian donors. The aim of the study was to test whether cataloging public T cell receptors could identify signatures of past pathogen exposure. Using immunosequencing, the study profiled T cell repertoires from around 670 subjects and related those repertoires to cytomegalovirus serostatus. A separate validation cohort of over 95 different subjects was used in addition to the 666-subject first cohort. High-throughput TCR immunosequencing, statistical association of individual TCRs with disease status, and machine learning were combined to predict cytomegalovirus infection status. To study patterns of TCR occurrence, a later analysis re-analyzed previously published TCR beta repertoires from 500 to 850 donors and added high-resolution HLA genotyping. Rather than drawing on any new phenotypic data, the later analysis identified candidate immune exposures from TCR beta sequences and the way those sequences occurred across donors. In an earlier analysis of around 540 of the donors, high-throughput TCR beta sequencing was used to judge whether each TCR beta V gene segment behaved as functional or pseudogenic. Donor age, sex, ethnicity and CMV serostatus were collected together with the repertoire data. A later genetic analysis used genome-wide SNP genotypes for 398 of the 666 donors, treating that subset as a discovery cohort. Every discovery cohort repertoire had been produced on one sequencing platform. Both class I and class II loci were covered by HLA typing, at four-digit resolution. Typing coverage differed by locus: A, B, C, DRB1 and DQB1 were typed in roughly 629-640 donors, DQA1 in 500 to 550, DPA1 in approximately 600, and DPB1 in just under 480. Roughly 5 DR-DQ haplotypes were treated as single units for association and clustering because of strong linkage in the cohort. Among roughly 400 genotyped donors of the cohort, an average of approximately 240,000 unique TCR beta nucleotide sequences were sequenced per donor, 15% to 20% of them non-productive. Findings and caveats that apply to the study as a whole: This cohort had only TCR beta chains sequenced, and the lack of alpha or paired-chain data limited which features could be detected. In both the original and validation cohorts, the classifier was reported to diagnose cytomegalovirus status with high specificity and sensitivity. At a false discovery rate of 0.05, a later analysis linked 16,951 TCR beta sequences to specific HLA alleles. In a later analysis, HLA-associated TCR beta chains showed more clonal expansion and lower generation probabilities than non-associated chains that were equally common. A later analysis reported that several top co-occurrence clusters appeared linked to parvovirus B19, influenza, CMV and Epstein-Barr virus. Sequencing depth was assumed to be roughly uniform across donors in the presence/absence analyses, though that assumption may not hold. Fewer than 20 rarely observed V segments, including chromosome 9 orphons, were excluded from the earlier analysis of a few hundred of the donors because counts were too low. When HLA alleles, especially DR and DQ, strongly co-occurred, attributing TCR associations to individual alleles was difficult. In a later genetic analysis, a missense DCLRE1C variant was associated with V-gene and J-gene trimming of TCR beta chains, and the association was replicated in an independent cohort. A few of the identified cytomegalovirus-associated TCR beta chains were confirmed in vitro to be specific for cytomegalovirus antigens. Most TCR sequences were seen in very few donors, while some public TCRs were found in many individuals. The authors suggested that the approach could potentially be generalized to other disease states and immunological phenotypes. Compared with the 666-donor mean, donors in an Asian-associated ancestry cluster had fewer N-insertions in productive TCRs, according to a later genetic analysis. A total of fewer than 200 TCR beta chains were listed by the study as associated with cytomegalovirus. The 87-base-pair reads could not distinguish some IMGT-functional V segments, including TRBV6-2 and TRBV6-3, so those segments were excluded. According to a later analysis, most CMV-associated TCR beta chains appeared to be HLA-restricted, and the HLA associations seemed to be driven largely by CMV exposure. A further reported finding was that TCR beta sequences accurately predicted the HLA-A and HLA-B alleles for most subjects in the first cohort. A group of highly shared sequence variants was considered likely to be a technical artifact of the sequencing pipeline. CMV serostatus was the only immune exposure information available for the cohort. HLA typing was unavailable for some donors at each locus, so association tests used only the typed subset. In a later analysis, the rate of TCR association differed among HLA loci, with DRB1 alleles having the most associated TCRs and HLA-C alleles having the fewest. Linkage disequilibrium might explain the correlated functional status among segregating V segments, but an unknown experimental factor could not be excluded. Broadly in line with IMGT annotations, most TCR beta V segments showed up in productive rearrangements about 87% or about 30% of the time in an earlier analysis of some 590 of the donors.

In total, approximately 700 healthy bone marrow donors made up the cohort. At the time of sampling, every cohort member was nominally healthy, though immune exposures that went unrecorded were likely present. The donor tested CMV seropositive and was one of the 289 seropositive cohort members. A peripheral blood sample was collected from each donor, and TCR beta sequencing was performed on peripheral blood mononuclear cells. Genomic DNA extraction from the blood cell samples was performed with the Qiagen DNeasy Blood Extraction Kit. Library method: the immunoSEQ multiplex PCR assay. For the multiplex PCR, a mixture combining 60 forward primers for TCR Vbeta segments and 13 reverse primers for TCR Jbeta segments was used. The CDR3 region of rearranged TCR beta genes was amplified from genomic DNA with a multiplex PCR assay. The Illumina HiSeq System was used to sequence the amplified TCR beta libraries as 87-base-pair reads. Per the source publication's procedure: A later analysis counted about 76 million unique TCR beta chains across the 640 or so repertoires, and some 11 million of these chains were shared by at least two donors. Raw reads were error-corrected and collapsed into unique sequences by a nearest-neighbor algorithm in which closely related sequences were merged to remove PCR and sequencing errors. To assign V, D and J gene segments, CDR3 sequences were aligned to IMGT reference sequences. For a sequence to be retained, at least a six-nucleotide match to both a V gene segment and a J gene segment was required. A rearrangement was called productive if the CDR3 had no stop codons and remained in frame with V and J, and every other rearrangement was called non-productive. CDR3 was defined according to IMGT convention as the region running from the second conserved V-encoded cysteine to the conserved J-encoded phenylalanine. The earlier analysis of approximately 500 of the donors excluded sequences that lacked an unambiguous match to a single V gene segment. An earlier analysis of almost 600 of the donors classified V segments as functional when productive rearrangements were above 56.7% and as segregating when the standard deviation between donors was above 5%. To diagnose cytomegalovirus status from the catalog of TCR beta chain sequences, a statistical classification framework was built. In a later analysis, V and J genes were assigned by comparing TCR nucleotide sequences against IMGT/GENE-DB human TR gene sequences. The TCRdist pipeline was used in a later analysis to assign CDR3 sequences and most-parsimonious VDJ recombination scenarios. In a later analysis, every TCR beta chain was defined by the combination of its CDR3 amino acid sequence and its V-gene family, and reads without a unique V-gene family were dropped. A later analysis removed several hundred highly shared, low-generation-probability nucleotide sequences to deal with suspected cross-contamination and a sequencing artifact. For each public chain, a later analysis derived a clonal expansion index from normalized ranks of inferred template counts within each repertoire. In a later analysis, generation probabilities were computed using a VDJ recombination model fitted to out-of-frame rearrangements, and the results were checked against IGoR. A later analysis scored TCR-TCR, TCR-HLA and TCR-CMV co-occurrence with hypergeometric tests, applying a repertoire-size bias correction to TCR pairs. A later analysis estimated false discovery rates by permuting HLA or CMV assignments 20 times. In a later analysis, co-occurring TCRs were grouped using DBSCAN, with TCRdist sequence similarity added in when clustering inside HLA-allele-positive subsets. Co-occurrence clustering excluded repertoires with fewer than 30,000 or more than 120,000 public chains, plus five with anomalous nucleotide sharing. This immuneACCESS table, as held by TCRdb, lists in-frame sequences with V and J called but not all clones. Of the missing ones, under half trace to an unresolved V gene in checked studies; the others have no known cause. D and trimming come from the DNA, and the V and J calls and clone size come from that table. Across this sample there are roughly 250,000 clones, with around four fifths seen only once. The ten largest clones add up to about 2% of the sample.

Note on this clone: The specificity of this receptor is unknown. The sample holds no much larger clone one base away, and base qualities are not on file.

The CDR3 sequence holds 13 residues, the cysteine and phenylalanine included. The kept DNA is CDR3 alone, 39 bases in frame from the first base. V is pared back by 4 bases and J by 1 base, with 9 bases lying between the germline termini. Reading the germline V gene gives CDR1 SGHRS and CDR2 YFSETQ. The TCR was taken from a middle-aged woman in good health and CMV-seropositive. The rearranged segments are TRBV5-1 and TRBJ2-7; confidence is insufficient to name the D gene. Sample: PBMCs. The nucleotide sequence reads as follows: TGCGCCAGCAGCCTGGGTAGTTCCTACGAGCAGTACTTC. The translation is CASSLGSSYEQYF. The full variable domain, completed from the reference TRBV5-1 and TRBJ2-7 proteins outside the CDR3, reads KAGVTQTPRYLIKTRGQQVTLSCSPISGHRSVSWYQQTPGQGLQFLFEYFSETQRNKGNFPGRFSGRQFSNSRSEMNVSTLELGDSALYLCASSLGSSYEQYFGPGTRLTVT.